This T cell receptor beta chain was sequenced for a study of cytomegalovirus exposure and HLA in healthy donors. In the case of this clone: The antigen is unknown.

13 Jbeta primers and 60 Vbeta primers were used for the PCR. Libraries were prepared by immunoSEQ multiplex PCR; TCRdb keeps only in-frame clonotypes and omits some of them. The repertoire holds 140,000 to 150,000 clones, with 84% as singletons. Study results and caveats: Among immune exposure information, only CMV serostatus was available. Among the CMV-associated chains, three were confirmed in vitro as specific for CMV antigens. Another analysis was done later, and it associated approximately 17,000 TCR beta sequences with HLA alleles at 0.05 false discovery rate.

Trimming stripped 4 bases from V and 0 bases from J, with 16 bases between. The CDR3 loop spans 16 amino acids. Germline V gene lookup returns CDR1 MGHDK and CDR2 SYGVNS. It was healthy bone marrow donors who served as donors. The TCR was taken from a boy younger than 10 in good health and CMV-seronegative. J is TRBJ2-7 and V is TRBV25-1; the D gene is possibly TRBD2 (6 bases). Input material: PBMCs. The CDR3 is CASSGGETALSYEQYF. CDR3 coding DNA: TGTGCCAGCAGTGGGGGGGAGACAGCCCTCTCCTACGAGCAGTACTTC.